The 27 T cell receptor beta chains below all came from one sample that was sequenced in a study of cytomegalovirus exposure and HLA in healthy donors. 13 Jbeta primers and 60 Vbeta primers were used for the PCR. The assay was immunoSEQ multiplex PCR, and TCRdb's table has in-frame clones only and misses some. The sample records 150,000 to 250,000 clones, 79% being singletons. The specimen sequenced was PBMCs. The receptors derive from a girl aged 10-17 years in good health and CMV-seropositive.

V is TRBV7-2 and J is TRBJ2-1, with 15 bases fitting TRBD2. CDR1 is SGHTA, CDR2 FQGNSA, per germline. After removal of 8 bases from V and 9 bases from J, the junction contained 5 bases not matched to a gene. This CDR3 has 14 amino acids. The CDR3 loop reads CASWTSGGVGEQFF. CDR3 DNA: TGTGCCAGCTGGACTAGCGGGGGGGTCGGTGAGCAGTTCTTC.

V usage is TRBV5-4 and J usage is TRBJ2-3, with 10 nucleotides matching TRBD1. Germline CDR1 is SGHNT and CDR2 is YYREEE (reference sequence). The CDR3 length is 15 residues. The junction had 7 bases not matched to a gene; V was cut back by 5 bases and J by 4 bases. CDR3 nucleotides: TGTGCCAGCAGGCCCGGGACAGGGGTTTCAGATACGCAGTATTTT. It translates to CASRPGTGVSDTQYF.

The rearrangement joins TRBV28 to TRBJ1-1, with a weak D call TRBD1 (6 bases). The V end lost 7 bases, the J end lost 8 bases, and 14 bases lay between the germline ends. CDR3 length: 12 amino acids. Germline CDR1 and CDR2: MDHEN and SYDVKM. As DNA, the CDR3 is TGTGCCAGCAAACTCCAGGGGCTGGAAGCTTTCTTT. Its translation: CASKLQGLEAFF.

The chain has TRBV19 and TRBJ1-4; weak D call: TRBD1 (5 bases). Trimming left V 2 bases short and J 2 bases short, with 9 bases between. This CDR3 has 15 residues. Germline CDR1 LNHDA, CDR2 SQIVND (reference sequence). CDR3 residues: CASSITGDTNEKLFF. In DNA, the CDR3 is TGTGCCAGTAGTATAACAGGCGACACTAATGAAAAACTGTTTTTT.

The genes are TRBV10-2 and TRBJ2-7; D might be TRBD1 (5 bases). The CDR3 consists of 13 residues. The germline V and J ends were trimmed by 2 bases and 5 bases, with 10 bases remaining between them. CDR1 is WSHSY, CDR2 SAAADI, per germline. The CDR3 spells CASSETGRNEQYF. DNA for the CDR3: TGCGCCAGCAGTGAGACAGGCCGCAACGAGCAGTACTTC.

The chain uses TRBV27 and TRBJ1-1, with TRBD1 matching over 9 bases. The V gene end was trimmed by 2 bases and the J gene end by 7 bases; junction bases not matched to a gene: 11. The CDR3 spans 16 residues. Germline CDR1 MNHEY, CDR2 SMNVEV (reference sequence). The DNA of the CDR3 is TGTGCCAGCAGTTTAGAGGGACAGGGTACTATCGTTGAAGCTTTCTTT. Translation: CASSLEGQGTIVEAFF.

This chain links TRBV5-6 with TRBJ1-1, with 10 bases matching TRBD1. V trimming: 2 bases; J trimming: 5 bases; junction bases outside the gene matches: 9. Germline CDR1 is SGHDT and CDR2 is YYEEEE. This CDR3 is 16 amino acids long. The CDR3 spells CASSLVDRGLGTEAFF. In DNA form, the CDR3 reads TGTGCCAGCAGCTTAGTAGACAGGGGGCTGGGGACTGAAGCTTTCTTT.

CDR3 sequence reads: CASSRRNEGEKLFF. Here the CDR3 DNA reads TGCGCCAGCAGCCGACGGAATGAGGGTGAAAAACTGTTTTTT. The chain combines TRBV5-1 with TRBJ1-4; unclear D gene. Germline-derived CDR1 and CDR2 are SGHRS and YFSETQ. The V gene lost 4 bases and the J gene lost 7 bases, with 14 bases spanning the gap. The CDR3 sequence is 14 residues long.

The CDR3 DNA sequence: TGCGCCAGCAGCCAAGGAGGTTGGGGGGGGGCGGAGACCCAGTACTTC. The encoded protein is CASSQGGWGGAETQYF. This rearrangement joins TRBV4-1 to TRBJ2-5; perhaps TRBD2 as D (7 bases). In germline, CDR1 is MGHRA, CDR2 YSYEKL. V lost 1 base to trimming and J lost 5 bases, with 17 bases between them. The CDR3 covers 16 residues.

The rearrangement links TRBV10-3 to TRBJ2-6; weak D call: TRBD1 (5 bases). There are 15 residues in the CDR3. V shed 4 bases and J shed 2 bases, with 9 bases lying between them. Germline-derived CDR1 and CDR2 are ENHRY and SYGVKD. The CDR3 sequence: CAISGQGTGANVLTF. Written as DNA, the CDR3 is TGTGCCATCAGTGGTCAGGGAACTGGGGCCAACGTCCTGACTTTC.

This chain connects TRBV4-1 to TRBJ1-1; D perhaps matches TRBD1 (5 bases). The CDR3 is made up of 14 amino acids. Germline V gene data show CDR1 as MGHRA and CDR2 as YSYEKL. Trimming took 1 base from V and 1 from J, leaving 7 bases between them. The CDR3 region has the DNA TGCGCCAGCAGCCAAGGTAGGGGGAACACTGAAGCTTTCTTT. As protein: CASSQGRGNTEAFF.

The gene calls are TRBV7-2 and TRBJ2-1; D unclear. CDR3 length: 14 amino acids. V dropped 2 bases and J dropped 7 bases, with 12 bases sitting between them. Germline V gene data show CDR1 as SGHTA and CDR2 as FQGNSA. The CDR3, as DNA: TGTGCCAGCAGCTTATTGAGGCAAGGAAATGAGCAGTTCTTC. Translation: CASSLLRQGNEQFF.

The genes are TRBV2 and TRBJ2-3; 7 bases line up with TRBD1. The J segment lost 2 bases and the V segment lost 6 bases, leaving 8 bases of the junction unmatched. In germline, CDR1 is SNHLY, CDR2 FYNNEI. The CDR3 covers 15 residues. CDR3 residues: CASRMDRWATDTQYF. The CDR3, as DNA: TGTGCCAGCAGGATGGACAGGTGGGCCACAGATACGCAGTATTTT.

The sample holds one count of this clone. V usage is TRBV5-1 and J usage is TRBJ2-7; the D gene is possibly TRBD2 (7 bases). Trimming removed 0 bases at V and 2 bases at J, with 18 bases between. CDR1 is SGHRS and CDR2 is YFSETQ in the germline V gene. The CDR3 spans 17 residues. The CDR3 DNA follows: TGCGCCAGCAGCTTGGCAGGTTCGGGGGGCCTTACCTACGAGCAGTACTTC. Its translation: CASSLAGSGGLTYEQYF.

The V and J genes are TRBV29-1 and TRBJ2-2, with TRBD1 matching over 7 bases. With V trimmed by 7 bases and J by 2 bases, 10 bases remained unmatched. Germline CDR1 and CDR2: SQVTM and ANQGSEA. The CDR3 has 15 amino acids. CDR3: CSGTTGSRNTGELFF. The CDR3 DNA is TGCAGCGGTACGACAGGGTCCCGTAACACCGGGGAGCTGTTTTTT.

J is TRBJ2-2 and V is TRBV18; D remains unclear. CDR3 length: 16 residues. Germline-derived CDR1 and CDR2 are KGHSH and LQKENI. The V gene lost 3 bases and the J gene lost 4 bases, with 15 bases spanning the gap. CDR3 nucleotides: TGTGCCAGCTCACCTTCTGACCGGGTGCTCACCGGGGAGCTGTTTTTT. The encoded protein is CASSPSDRVLTGELFF.

The rearrangement links TRBV4-3 to TRBJ1-1, with 7 nucleotides matching TRBD1. Unmatched junction bases numbered 9, after V lost 5 bases and J lost 0 bases. This CDR3 has 16 amino acids. Per the germline V gene, CDR1 is LGHNA and CDR2 is YSLEER. The CDR3 region is CASSRRDSKLNTEAFF. The CDR3, as DNA: TGCGCCAGCAGCAGACGGGACAGCAAGTTGAACACTGAAGCTTTCTTT.

The J gene is TRBJ1-2, the V gene TRBV10-3; D perhaps matches TRBD1 (6 bases). CDR3 length: 12 amino acids. The ends were cut back, 2 bases at V and 8 bases at J, with 9 bases in the middle. In germline, CDR1 is ENHRY, CDR2 SYGVKD. CDR3 coding DNA: TGTGCCATCAGTGAGACAGGGAACGGCTACACCTTC. This gives the protein CAISETGNGYTF.

V is TRBV7-9 and J is TRBJ1-1; weak D call: TRBD1 (5 bases). Trimming removed 1 base from V and 0 bases from J, with 6 bases in between. The germline V gene encodes CDR1 SEHNR and CDR2 FQNEAQ (reference sequence). The CDR3 is 14 residues long. The CDR3 loop reads CASSLDRLNTEAFF. CDR3 in DNA: TGTGCCAGCAGCTTAGACAGGTTGAACACTGAAGCTTTCTTT.

The genes are TRBV19 and TRBJ2-7, with D possibly matching TRBD1 (6 bases). Germline CDR1 and CDR2: LNHDA and SQIVND (reference sequence). There are 15 residues in the CDR3. V dropped 3 bases and J dropped 0 bases, with 12 bases sitting between them. CDR3 residues: CASSITTGVSYEQYF. In nucleotides, the CDR3 is TGTGCCAGTAGTATTACGACAGGAGTCTCCTACGAGCAGTACTTC.

The CDR3 DNA is TGTGCCAGCAACAGCGGGGGGGTCGGTGAGCAGTTCTTC. Protein sequence: CASNSGGVGEQFF. The chain is built from TRBV9 and TRBJ2-1, with TRBD2 matching 10 bases. V lost 6 bases, J lost 9 bases, and 6 bases stayed unmatched. Germline values: CDR1 SGDLS, CDR2 YYNGEE. The CDR3 contains 13 residues.

This chain links TRBV4-3 with TRBJ2-2; 10 nucleotides match TRBD2. This CDR3 contains 19 residues. The germline CDR1 and CDR2 sequences are LGHNA and YSLEER. The ends lost 0 bases at V and 4 bases at J; junction bases unmatched: 11. CDR3 sequence reads: CASSQDGLAGAFLTGELFF. The CDR3 coding sequence is TGCGCCAGCAGCCAAGATGGGCTAGCGGGGGCCTTTCTCACCGGGGAGCTGTTTTTT.

The chain recombines TRBV18 with TRBJ1-4, with D possibly TRBD1 on 5 matching bases. Germline values: CDR1 KGHSH, CDR2 LQKENI. CDR3 length equals 15 residues. V lost 6 bases and J 8 bases, leaving 19 bases between the germline ends. The CDR3 loop is CASSPPPGHVEKLFF. CDR3 DNA sequence: TGTGCCAGCTCGCCCCCCCCAGGACATGTGGAAAAACTGTTTTTT.

The CDR3 DNA sequence: TGCGCCAGCAGCTCCCGTACCGGCACCGGGGAGCTGTTTTTT. Its translation is CASSSRTGTGELFF. The chain recombines TRBV5-1 with TRBJ2-2, with no clear D. The V and J ends lost 3 bases and 4 bases respectively, with 10 bases between them. The germline CDR1 and CDR2 sequences are SGHRS and YFSETQ. The CDR3 contains 14 residues.

DNA for the CDR3: TGCGCCAGCAGCTTGTCAGGGACTAGCGGAAGAGGGGATACGCAGTATTTT. Amino acid sequence: CASSLSGTSGRGDTQYF. The chain carries TRBV5-1 and TRBJ2-3, with TRBD2 identical over 11 bases. V dropped 1 base and J dropped 6; count of bases not matched to a gene: 10. The CDR3 consists of 17 residues. The germline CDR1 and CDR2 sequences are SGHRS and YFSETQ. Based on the CDR3 plus reference TRBV5-1 and TRBJ2-3, the full variable domain is KAGVTQTPRYLIKTRGQQVTLSCSPISGHRSVSWYQQTPGQGLQFLFEYFSETQRNKGNFPGRFSGRQFSNSRSEMNVSTLELGDSALYLCASSLSGTSGRGDTQYFGPGTRLTVL.

The chain is built from TRBV5-4 and TRBJ1-1, with 8 nucleotides matching TRBD1. Germline trimming cut 4 bases from V and 0 bases from J; bases unmatched to any gene: 8. There are 16 residues in the CDR3. Germline-derived CDR1 and CDR2 are SGHNT and YYREEE (reference sequence). CDR3 bases: TGTGCCAGCAGCCTCGCCGGGACAGGATTGAACACTGAAGCTTTCTTT. It is translated as CASSLAGTGLNTEAFF.

Details on this clone: The same CDR3 can be traced to other DNA sequences in this sample. The rearrangement uses TRBV18 and TRBJ2-7; the D is unclear. Germline V gene data show CDR1 as KGHSH and CDR2 as LQKENI. This CDR3 has 12 residues. V was pared by 6 bases and J by 0 bases, with 6 bases between. DNA for the CDR3: TGTGCCAGCTCCCCCAGCTCCTACGAGCAGTACTTC. Translating it yields CASSPSSYEQYF.